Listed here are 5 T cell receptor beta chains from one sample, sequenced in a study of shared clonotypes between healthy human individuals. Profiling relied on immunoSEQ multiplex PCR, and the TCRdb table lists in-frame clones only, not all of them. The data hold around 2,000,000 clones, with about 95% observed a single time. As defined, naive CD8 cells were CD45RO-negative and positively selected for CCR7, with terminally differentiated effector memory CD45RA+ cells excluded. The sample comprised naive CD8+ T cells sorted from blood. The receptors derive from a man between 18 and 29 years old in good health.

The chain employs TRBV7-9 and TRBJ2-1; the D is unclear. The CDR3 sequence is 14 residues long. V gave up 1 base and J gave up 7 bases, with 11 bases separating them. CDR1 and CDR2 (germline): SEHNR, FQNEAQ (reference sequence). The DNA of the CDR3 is TGTGCCAGCAGCTTAGGTAGCATGGGGAATGAGCAGTTCTTC. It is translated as CASSLGSMGNEQFF.

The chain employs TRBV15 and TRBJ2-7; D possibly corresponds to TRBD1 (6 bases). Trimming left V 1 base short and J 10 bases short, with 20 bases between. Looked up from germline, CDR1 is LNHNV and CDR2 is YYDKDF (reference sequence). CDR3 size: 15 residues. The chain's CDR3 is CATSRVLTGTPQQYF. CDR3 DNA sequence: TGTGCCACCAGCAGAGTTCTGACCGGGACACCGCAACAGTACTTC.

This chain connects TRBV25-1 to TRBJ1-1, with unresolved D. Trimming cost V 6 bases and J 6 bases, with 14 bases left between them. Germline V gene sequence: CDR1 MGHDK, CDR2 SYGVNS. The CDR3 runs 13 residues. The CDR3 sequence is CASSPPGRSEAFF. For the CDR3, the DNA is TGTGCCAGCAGCCCCCCCGGACGGTCTGAAGCTTTCTTT. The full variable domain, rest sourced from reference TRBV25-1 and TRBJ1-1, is EADIYQTPRYLVIGTGKKITLECSQTMGHDKMYWYQQDPGMELHLIHYSYGVNSTEKGDLSSESTVSRIRTEHFPLTLESARPSHTSQYLCASSPPGRSEAFFGQGTRLTVV.

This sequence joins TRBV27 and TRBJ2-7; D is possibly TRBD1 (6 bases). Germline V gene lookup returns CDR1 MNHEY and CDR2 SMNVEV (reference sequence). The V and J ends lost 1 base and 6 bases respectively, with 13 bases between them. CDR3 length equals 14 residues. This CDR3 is CASSLYSGVGEQYF. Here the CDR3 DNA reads TGTGCCAGCAGTTTATATTCAGGGGTGGGCGAGCAGTACTTC.

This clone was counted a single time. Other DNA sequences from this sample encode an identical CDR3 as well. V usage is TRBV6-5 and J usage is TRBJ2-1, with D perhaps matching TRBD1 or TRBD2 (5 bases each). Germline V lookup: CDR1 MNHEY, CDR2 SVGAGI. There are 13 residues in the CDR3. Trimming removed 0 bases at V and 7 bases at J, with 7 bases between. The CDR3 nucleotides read TGTGCCAGCAGTTACTCCGAGGGGAATGAGCAGTTCTTC. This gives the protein CASSYSEGNEQFF.